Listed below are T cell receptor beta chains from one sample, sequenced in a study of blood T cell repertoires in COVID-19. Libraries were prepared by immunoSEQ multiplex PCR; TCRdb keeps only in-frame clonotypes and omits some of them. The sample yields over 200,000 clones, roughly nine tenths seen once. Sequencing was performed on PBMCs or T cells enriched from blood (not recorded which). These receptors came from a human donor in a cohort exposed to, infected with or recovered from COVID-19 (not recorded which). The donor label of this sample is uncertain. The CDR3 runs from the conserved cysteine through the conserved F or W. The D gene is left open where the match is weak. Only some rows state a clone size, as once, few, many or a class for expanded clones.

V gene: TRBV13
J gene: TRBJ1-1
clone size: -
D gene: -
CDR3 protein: CASGTLNTEAFF
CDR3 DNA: TGTGCCAGCGGGACTCTCAACACTGAAGCTTTCTTT

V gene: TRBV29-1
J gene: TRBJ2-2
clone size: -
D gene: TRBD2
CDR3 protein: CSVDPGEGPNTGELFF
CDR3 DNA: TGCAGCGTTGACCCTGGGGAGGGGCCGAACACCGGGGAGCTGTTTTTT

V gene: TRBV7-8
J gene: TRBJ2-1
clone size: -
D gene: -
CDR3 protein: CASSLFLLSRSQGVSYNEQFF
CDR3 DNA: -

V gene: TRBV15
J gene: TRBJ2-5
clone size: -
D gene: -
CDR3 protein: CATGGANQETQYF
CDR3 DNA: TGTGCCACAGGCGGGGCCAACCAAGAGACCCAGTACTTC

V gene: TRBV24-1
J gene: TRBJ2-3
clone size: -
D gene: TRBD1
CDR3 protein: CATSAPSGTGDTDTQYF
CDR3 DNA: TGTGCCACCAGTGCCCCCTCCGGGACAGGGGACACAGATACGCAGTATTTT

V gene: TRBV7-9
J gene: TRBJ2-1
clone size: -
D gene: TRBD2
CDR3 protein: CASGGSRAGWSYNEQFF
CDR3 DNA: TGTGCCAGCGGTGGCAGCAGAGCGGGGTGGTCCTACAATGAGCAGTTCTTC

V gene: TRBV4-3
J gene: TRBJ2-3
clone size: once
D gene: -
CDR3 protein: CASSQDIEERGGSGTDTQYF
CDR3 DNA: TGCGCCAGCAGCCAAGATATTGAAGAACGTGGGGGGTCGGGCACAGATACGCAGTATTTT

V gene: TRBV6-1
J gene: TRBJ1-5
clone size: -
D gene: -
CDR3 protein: CASSESSRGANQPQHF
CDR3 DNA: TGTGCCAGCAGTGAAAGCTCCCGGGGGGCCAACCAGCCCCAGCATTTT

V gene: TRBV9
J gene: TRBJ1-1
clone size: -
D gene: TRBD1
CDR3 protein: CASSVGTGDLEAFF
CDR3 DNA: TGTGCCAGCAGCGTAGGGACAGGGGATTTGGAAGCTTTCTTT

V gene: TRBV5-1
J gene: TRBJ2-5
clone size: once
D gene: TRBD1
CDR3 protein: CASSHGTGGKQETQYF
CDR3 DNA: TGCGCCAGCAGTCACGGGACAGGGGGGAAGCAAGAGACCCAGTACTTC

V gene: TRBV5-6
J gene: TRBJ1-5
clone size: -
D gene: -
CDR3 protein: CASSLAGGMNQPQHF
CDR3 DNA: TGTGCCAGCAGCTTGGCGGGGGGAATGAATCAGCCCCAGCATTTT

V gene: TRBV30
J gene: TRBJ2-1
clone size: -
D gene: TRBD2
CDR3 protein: CAWSVLGGTSGGTYNEQFF
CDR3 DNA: TGTGCCTGGAGCGTCCTGGGGGGGACTAGCGGGGGAACCTACAATGAGCAGTTCTTC

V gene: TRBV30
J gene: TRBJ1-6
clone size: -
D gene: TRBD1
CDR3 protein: CAWTSGGPYNSPLHF
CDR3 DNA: TGTGCCTGGACTTCAGGGGGTCCTTATAATTCACCCCTCCACTTT